This T cell receptor beta chain was obtained from a study of type 1 regulatory T cells. Overall study context: T-allo10 is an in vitro-generated, Tr1-enriched CD4 T cell product specific for alloantigen.

This clonotype was counted many times. The trim removed 4 bases at V and 3 bases at J, leaving 8 bases unmatched. The CDR3 extends over 16 amino acids. Per germline, CDR1 MDHEN and CDR2 SYDVKM. MiXCR, run by TCRdb on the reads, gives a single entry per CDR3 protein. The sample lists about 20,000 distinct CDR3 sequences, roughly a tenth seen once, with approximately 3% in the top ten. The genes are TRBV28 and TRBJ2-3; 9 nucleotides match TRBD2. The sequence was obtained from a human donor in good health. Material: CD4+ T cells, either the whole sample or a sorted fraction (not recorded which). CDR3 in amino acids: CASSSQAGGSTDTQYF. CDR3 nucleotides: TGTGCCAGCAGTTCTCAGGCGGGAGGGAGTACAGATACGCAGTATTTT.